This T cell receptor beta chain was recorded in a study of Ad26.COV2.S vaccination and SARS-CoV-2 variants. As for the study in general: Into the muscle, Ad26.COV2.S was dosed once or twice, 56 days apart.

Treatment defined: some 20 received Ad26.COV2.S at low or high dose, single or two shots; several received placebo; per-sample allocation not given. Sample collection was performed on day 63 after the first vaccine or placebo injection. V was shortened by 0 bases and J by 2 bases, with 10 bases between the two germline ends. The CDR3 has 15 residues. In germline, CDR1 is SGDLS, CDR2 YYNGEE. Study results and caveats: Comparability of non-spike TCR breadth was observed across vaccine and placebo recipients.

A remark on this clone: Antigen specificity is unknown.

The protocol was immunoSEQ multiplex PCR, while the TCRdb copy is restricted to in-frame clones and leaves out a portion. The repertoire has about 350,000 clones, around 84% of them found once; the top ten carry 2.5% to 3.5%. The starting material was peripheral blood, obtained in a trial of Ad26.COV2.S vaccine versus placebo. V is TRBV9 and J is TRBJ2-3; no definite D call. The receptor comes from a person aged 18 to 65 who received the Ad26.COV2.S COVID-19 vaccine or a placebo. DNA for the CDR3: TGTGCCAGCAGCGTAGAATCCTCCCTCACAGATACGCAGTATTTT. Translating it yields CASSVESSLTDTQYF.